Below, one T cell receptor (beta chain) is given with its context. Its antigen is not known. The data stem from a study of OX40 agonist ivuxolimab in advanced cancers. On the study more broadly: Patients with prior anti-PD-1, anti-PD-L1 or anti-CTLA-4 therapy were eligible; about 41% had some.

Study outcomes and limitations: The 0.1-3.0 mg/kg partial responders had among the lowest clonal expansion. The study found that CD8+ T cells averaged more expanded clones than CD4+.

Only in-frame clones appear in the TCRdb table, and some are missing; sequencing was by immunoSEQ multiplex PCR. The table has fewer than 100,000 clones, 89% seen once. Patients with a history of autoimmune disease or on systemic immunosuppression were excluded. The sequencing used CD4+ or CD8+ T cells sorted from blood, collected in a trial of the OX40 agonist ivuxolimab. The TCR originated in an adult with an advanced solid tumor such as melanoma, head and neck, liver or kidney cancer.

The DNA of the CDR3 is TGTGCCAGCAGCTTAGTTGTGGGGACCACTGAAGCTTTCTTT. It encodes CASSLVVGTTEAFF. This sequence joins TRBV7-2 and TRBJ1-1, with TRBD1 as a possible D gene (5 bases). V lost 1 base to trimming and J lost 4 bases, with 10 bases between them. The CDR3 covers 14 residues. Germline CDR1 SGHTA, CDR2 FQGNSA.